This T cell receptor (beta chain) was retrieved from a study of identifying expanded T cells in peripheral blood. This CDR3 comprises 14 residues. The V segment lost 4 bases and the J segment 3 bases; nucleotides outside the gene matches: 6. In germline, CDR1 is MNHEY, CDR2 SMNVEV (reference sequence). Measured with immunoSEQ multiplex PCR; TCRdb has only the in-frame clones, and not every one. Of around 68,000 clones listed, 80% to 90% are singletons. Healthy donors had no documented immune events, such as infections, while sampled. The sequenced material came from blood. This TCR was sampled from a person between 18 and 75 years old in good health. V is TRBV27 and J is TRBJ2-7; 7 bases are shared with TRBD1. The CDR3 reads CASSSGTVFYEQYF. Here the CDR3 DNA reads TGTGCCAGCAGTTCCGGGACAGTGTTCTACGAGCAGTACTTC.